The entry that follows covers one T cell receptor beta chain sequence. Blood samples were obtained at baseline, cycle 4 day 1, and cycle 7 day 1. The data originate from a study of OX40 agonist ivuxolimab in advanced cancers. Study information: Ivuxolimab, an antibody acting as an agonist of OX40 (CD134), was used to treat patients.

V lost 9 bases and J 0 bases, leaving 15 bases between the germline ends. Germline V CDR1 and CDR2: LNHDA, SQIVND (reference sequence). There are 15 residues in the CDR3. Libraries were prepared by immunoSEQ multiplex PCR; TCRdb keeps only in-frame clonotypes and omits some of them. Among roughly 40,000 clones listed, about 89% were seen once. The sample was CD4+ or CD8+ T cells sorted from blood, taken in a trial of the OX40 agonist ivuxolimab. The V and J genes are TRBV19 and TRBJ1-3, with D possibly TRBD1 on 5 matching bases. The receptor comes from an adult with an advanced solid tumor such as melanoma, head and neck, liver or kidney cancer. CDR3 protein: CASKGTTLSGNTIYF. CDR3 nucleotide sequence: TGTGCCAGCAAGGGGACGACCCTCTCTGGAAACACCATATATTTT.